Listed here is a single T cell receptor (beta chain). As yet, its antigen is unknown. CDR1 is MDHEN, CDR2 SYDVKM, per germline. V was cut by 11 bases and J by 3 bases, with 29 bases left in between. The length of the CDR3 is 17 residues. The data derive from a study of cytomegalovirus exposure and HLA in healthy donors. The study ran its PCR with 60 Vbeta and 13 Jbeta primers. The assay was immunoSEQ multiplex PCR, and TCRdb's table has in-frame clones only and misses some. Of 120,000 to 150,000 clones listed, 80% to 90% were seen once; the top ten hold approximately 4%. Whole-study results and caveats: It was approximately 170 TCR beta chains that were listed as cytomegalovirus-associated. When presence/absence was analysed, sequencing depth was taken to be roughly uniform across donors.

The clonotype was recovered from a woman aged 40 to 50 in good health and CMV-seropositive. The chain has TRBV28 and TRBJ2-7; tentative D call: TRBD1 (5 bases). The sample taken for sequencing was PBMCs. CDR3 protein: CASTLRGSPMRIYEQYF. The CDR3 region has the DNA TGTGCCTCCACGCTAAGGGGATCCCCTATGAGGATCTACGAGCAGTACTTC.